This record covers a single T cell receptor beta chain. Antigen: not known. TCRdb's table, derived via immunoSEQ multiplex PCR, lists solely in-frame clones and lacks some. The data contain around 6,700 clones, around 40% of them singletons. This entry belongs to a study of T cells in localized non-small cell lung cancer. Study findings and constraints: Out of the top 100 tumor clones, a median around 56 were seen in adjacent lung. Uninvolved adjacent lung, not tumor, had the highest T cell clonality.

The CDR3 extends over 14 amino acids. CDR1 and CDR2 from the germline V gene are SGDLS and YYNGEE. V lost 0 bases and J lost 2, with 9 bases in between. This receptor was obtained from a man aged 40-75 years with stage III lung adenocarcinoma. Source: lung tumor tissue, taken before any cancer treatment. V and J are TRBV9 and TRBJ2-7; D is unclear. The CDR3: CASSVGGSPYEQYF. CDR3 coding DNA: TGTGCCAGCAGCGTAGGCGGTAGTCCCTACGAGCAGTACTTC.